This TCR beta chain comes out of a study of CD4+ T cells in melanoma. Study-level findings and limits: Reportedly, melanoma neoantigen-specific CD4+ T cells showed varied differentiation states. CD8+ T cell, macrophage and B cell function reportedly correlated with neoantigen-specific CD4+ T cells.

Only in-frame clones appear in the TCRdb table, and some are missing; sequencing was by immunoSEQ multiplex PCR. The sample includes about 11,000 clones, roughly two thirds of them seen just once. As to this clone: Its specificity is not known.

There are 16 residues in the CDR3. V lost 10 bases to trimming and J lost 1 base, with 21 bases between them. Germline V gene sequence: CDR1 LNHDA, CDR2 SQIVND (reference sequence). The source is a human donor with melanoma. Source material: cells from a culture (not recorded whether cultured in vitro). The rearrangement joins TRBV19 to TRBJ2-3, with D possibly called TRBD1 or TRBD2 (5 bases each). Here the CDR3 reads CATAKGRARGTDTQYF. CDR3 bases: TGTGCCACTGCCAAGGGGCGGGCTAGAGGCACAGATACGCAGTATTTT.